These T cell receptor beta chains were read from a single sample in a study of OX40 agonist ivuxolimab in advanced cancers. Repertoires were generated with immunoSEQ multiplex PCR, while TCRdb's copy carries only in-frame clones and drops some. The sample lists around 76,000 clones, roughly nine tenths occurring once. The sample consisted of CD4+ or CD8+ T cells sorted from blood, taken in a trial of the OX40 agonist ivuxolimab. All receptors derive from an adult with an advanced solid tumor such as melanoma, head and neck, liver or kidney cancer. Both conserved end residues are trimmed from each CDR3.

>TRBV7-2|13|TRBJ1-5
ASSTDSGGVQPQH
>TRBV20-1|9|TRBJ2-3
SAALADTQY
>TRBV19|11|TRBJ1-2
ASLDREGYGYT
>TRBV7-9|13|TRBJ1-4
ASSLATGQHEKLF
>TRBV5-1|12|TRBJ2-4
ASSLRDDKNIQY
>TRBV6-1|11|TRBJ1-5
ASRGQFNQPQH
>TRBV29-1|13|TRBJ2-3
SVSPSTTGRDTQY
>TRBV19|11|TRBJ2-3
ASSIGQGDTQY
>TRBV10-3|13|TRBJ2-3
AISGGVFSTDTQY
>TRBV25-1|11|TRBJ1-6
ASSQGSNSPLH
>TRBV19|15|TRBJ1-2
ASSIGPPGTANYGYT
>TRBV18|14|TRBJ1-1
ASSPLGYSKNTEAF
>TRBV7-9|10|TRBJ1-2
ASSPQGGGYT
>TRBV7-9|12|TRBJ1-2
ASILTGLLYGYT
>TRBV4-2|14|TRBJ2-1
ASSQPLAGGLNEQF
>TRBV5-1|11|TRBJ2-7
ASRETLVGEQY
>TRBV6-5|13|TRBJ2-7
ASSRLTARGREQY
>TRBV11-2|11|TRBJ1-5
ASSRTAHQPQH
>TRBV5-6|11|TRBJ1-1
ASSQGDKTEAF
>TRBV14|12|TRBJ2-2
ASSQIQGFRGAV
>TRBV10-1|14|TRBJ2-7
ASSESWGPRAYEQY
>TRBV4-1|13|TRBJ2-2
ASSQRGSGTGELF
>TRBV28|16|TRBJ2-5
ASSLRYKGTTRWETQY
>TRBV28|12|TRBJ2-7
ASSFHGDRYEQY